This T cell receptor beta chain was observed in a study of blood T cell repertoires in COVID-19. As for the study in general: The samples span acute and convalescent COVID-19 from the United States, Italy and Spain.

The table came from immunoSEQ multiplex PCR; TCRdb's copy has only in-frame clones and leaves some out. Counted here are about 280,000 clones, 87% occurring once; the ten biggest clones make up 6% to 6.5%. Trimming pared 10 bases from V and 2 bases from J, leaving 24 bases between. CDR3 size: 17 residues. Looked up from germline, CDR1 is MNHEY and CDR2 is SMNVEV (reference sequence). Material for sequencing was PBMCs or T cells enriched from blood (not recorded which). This rearrangement joins TRBV27 to TRBJ1-5, with D possibly matching TRBD1 (6 bases). The clonotype originates from a woman in her thirties or forties who had recovered from COVID-19. CDR3 loop: CANRGGAESYRNQPQHF. DNA for the CDR3: TGTGCCAACCGAGGGGGGGCAGAAAGTTATCGCAATCAGCCCCAGCATTTT.